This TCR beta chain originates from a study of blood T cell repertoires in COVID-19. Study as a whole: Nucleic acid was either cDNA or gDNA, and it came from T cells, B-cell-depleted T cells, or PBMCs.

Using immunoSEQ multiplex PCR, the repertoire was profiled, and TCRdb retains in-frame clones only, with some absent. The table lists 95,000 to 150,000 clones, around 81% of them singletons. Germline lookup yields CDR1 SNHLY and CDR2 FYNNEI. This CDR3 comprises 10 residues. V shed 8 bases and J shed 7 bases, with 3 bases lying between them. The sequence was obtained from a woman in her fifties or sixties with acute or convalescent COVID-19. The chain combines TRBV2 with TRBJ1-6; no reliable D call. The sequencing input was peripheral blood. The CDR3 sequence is CASGNSPLHF. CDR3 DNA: TGTGCCAGCGGCAATTCACCCCTCCACTTT.